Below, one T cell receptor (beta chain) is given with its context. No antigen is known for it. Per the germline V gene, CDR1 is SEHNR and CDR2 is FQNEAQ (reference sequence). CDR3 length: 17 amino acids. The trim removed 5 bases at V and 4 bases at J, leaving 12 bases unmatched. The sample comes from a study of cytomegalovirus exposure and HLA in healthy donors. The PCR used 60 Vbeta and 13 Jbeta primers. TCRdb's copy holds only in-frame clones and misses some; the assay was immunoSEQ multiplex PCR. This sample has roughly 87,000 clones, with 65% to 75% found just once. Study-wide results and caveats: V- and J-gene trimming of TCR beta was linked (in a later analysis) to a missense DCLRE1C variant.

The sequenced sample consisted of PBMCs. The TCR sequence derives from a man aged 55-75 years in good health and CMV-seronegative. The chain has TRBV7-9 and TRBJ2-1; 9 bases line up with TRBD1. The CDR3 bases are TGTGCCAGCAGCGCCTATGGGGGGACAGGGATATACAATGAGCAGTTCTTC. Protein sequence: CASSAYGGTGIYNEQFF.